Listed here is a single TCR beta chain. Its antigen is still unknown. Base qualities were left out, and no much larger clone turns up one base away. These data originate in a study of T cell responses to AZD1222 COVID-19 vaccine (dated by TCRdb to the early 2020s). For context, the study as a whole: TCR sequencing covered roughly 230 trial participants: roughly 200 given two doses of AZD1222 and 26 given two doses of MenACWY control vaccine. Trial participants were enrolled into age subgroups of 18-55, 56-69 and 70-plus years, which contained 148, 28 and 57 TCR-sequenced participants, respectively.

The paper as a whole reports these results and caveats: The whole spike protein was spanned by vaccine-associated CD4 TCRs, and dominant responses were seen in regions 160-218 and 743-854. Conclusions about previously exposed vaccinees are limited because only six or seven AZD1222 recipients were SARS-CoV-2 seropositive at baseline. Participants were mostly white British and included more females than males, and it was suggested by the authors that clonal diversity may have been underestimated. The 56-69-year group was small, and its depth increase did not reach significance, likely because of low power. Epitopes outside the regions mutated in the B.1.351 and B.1.1.7 variants were reportedly recognized by nearly half of the unique spike-specific TCRs. Because no day 14 peak-response samples were available, the repertoires could be characterized only after the peak T cell response. After two AZD1222 doses, spike-specific TCR breadth and depth were significantly higher than at day 0 and than in MenACWY recipients.

What the time point label conveys for this sample: about 28 days (+/-7) after the second vaccine dose. AZD1222 recipients with second doses at about 4 weeks or about 12 weeks were pooled, because spike-specific TCR depth and breadth did not differ between schedules. Vaccinee samples came from UK trials COV001 and COV002, including a single-blind randomized controlled phase 2/3 trial of AZD1222 (ChAdOx1 nCoV-19) in healthy adults. For TCRbeta chain sequencing, PBMC samples were collected from trial participants at day 0 and at day 28 after the second dose. The CDR3 contains 14 residues, cysteine and phenylalanine counted. The sequence is cut down to CDR3 DNA, 42 bases in frame from base 1. Taken from the germline V gene (reference sequence), the CDR1 and CDR2 loops are SGHAT and FQDESV. V has 1 base trimmed and J has 8 bases trimmed; junction bases matching no gene number 5. The CDR3 regions of human TCRbeta chains were subjected to immunosequencing. In the original analysis: Repertoire TCRs were checked for matches against a reference library of SARS-CoV-2-specific TCRs that had been generated using the MIRA antigen-specificity platform. Breadth was defined as the fraction of unique TCRs that were SARS-CoV-2-associated, and depth was defined as the fraction of total T cells that were SARS-CoV-2-associated. Each spike-specific TCR was assigned to its reactive spike region and to a CD4 or CD8 class using the MIRA data. Log10-transformed breadth and depth values were compared by one-way ANOVA with Sidak's multiple comparisons tests. The table comes from immuneACCESS by way of TCRdb, which keeps in-frame sequences with V and J called. Part of the clones is missing from these tables; in studies checked, under half for an unresolved V gene and the rest for unknown reasons. That table furnishes V, J and clone size, whereas the DNA furnished D and trimming. In this sample the table shows about 200,000 clones, approximately 91% of which occur a single time. The ten top clones hold around 3.7% of the sample.

Recombination linked TRBV11-1 to TRBJ2-1, and TRBD2 aligns with 7 junction nucleotides. Here the sequenced sample was peripheral blood, taken 28 days after the second AZD1222 dose. This sequence was found in an adult who received the AZD1222 COVID-19 vaccine. The CDR3: CASSLGGRVHEQFF. The nucleotide sequence reads TGTGCCAGCAGCTTAGGTGGGAGGGTTCATGAGCAGTTCTTC.